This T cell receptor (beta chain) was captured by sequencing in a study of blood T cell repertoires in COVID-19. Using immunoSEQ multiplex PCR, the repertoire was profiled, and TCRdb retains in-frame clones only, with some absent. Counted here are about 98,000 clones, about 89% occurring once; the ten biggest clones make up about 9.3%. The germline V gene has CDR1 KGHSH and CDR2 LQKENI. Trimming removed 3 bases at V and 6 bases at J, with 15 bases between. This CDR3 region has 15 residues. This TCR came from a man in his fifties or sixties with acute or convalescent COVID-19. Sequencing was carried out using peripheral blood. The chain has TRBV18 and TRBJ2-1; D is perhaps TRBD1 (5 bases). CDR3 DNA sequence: TGTGCCAGCTCACCGGAAACAGGAGCCCCCAATGAGCAGTTCTTC. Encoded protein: CASSPETGAPNEQFF.